These 16 T cell receptor beta chains originate from one sample sequenced in a study of cytomegalovirus exposure and HLA in healthy donors. PCR primers comprised 60 Vbeta and 13 Jbeta primers. The data were produced by immunoSEQ multiplex PCR, yet TCRdb's version contains in-frame clones alone and is incomplete. Of about 120,000 clones in the sample, around 76% were seen once. The sample comprised PBMCs. All receptors derive from a man aged 60-69 years in good health and CMV-seropositive.

Turning to this clone: One end of the junction varies from germline; a read error may be responsible. The V and J genes are TRBV29-1 and TRBJ1-1, with 8 positions matching TRBD1. This CDR3 has 12 amino acids. The germline CDR1 and CDR2 sequences are SQVTM and ANQGSEA. This chain's CDR3 is CSVQDRGTEAFF. CDR3 nucleotide sequence: TGCAGCGTTCAAGACAGGGGCACTGAAGCTTTCTTT.

The chain combines TRBV19 with TRBJ1-5, with TRBD1 as a possible D gene (6 bases). V gave up 10 bases and J gave up 7 bases, with 14 bases separating them. Germline CDR1 reads LNHDA; CDR2 reads SQIVND (reference sequence). CDR3 length: 12 residues. CDR3 sequence reads: CATTGLGQPQHF. In DNA, the CDR3 is TGTGCCACCACAGGGCTAGGGCAGCCCCAGCATTTT.

The rearrangement links TRBV30 to TRBJ2-7; no firm D call. The V end lost 1 base, the J end lost 2 bases, and 9 bases lay between the germline ends. CDR3 length: 13 residues. Germline lookup yields CDR1 GTSNPN and CDR2 SVGIG (reference sequence). This CDR3 reads CAWSENLAYEQYF. The CDR3 DNA follows: TGTGCCTGGAGTGAAAACTTAGCCTACGAGCAGTACTTC.

The J gene is TRBJ1-5, the V gene TRBV2, with a possible D match to TRBD1 (5 bases). V lost 1 base, J lost 6 bases, and 13 bases lay in between. CDR3 length equals 15 residues. Germline loops: CDR1 SNHLY, CDR2 FYNNEI. CDR3 sequence (DNA): TGTGCCAGCAGTGAAGGGTCAGGGTCTGGTCAGCCCCAGCATTTT. Protein product: CASSEGSGSGQPQHF.

DNA for the CDR3: TGTGCCAGCAGCTTGAGAGGGACAGGCACAGATACGCAGTATTTT. As protein: CASSLRGTGTDTQYF. The chain has TRBV5-6 and TRBJ2-3; 7 bases align to TRBD1. Germline V gives CDR1 SGHDT, CDR2 YYEEEE. The trim removed 1 base at V and 1 base at J, leaving 3 bases unmatched. The CDR3 length is 15 residues.

The chain couples TRBV5-4 to TRBJ1-5, with 10 bases lining up with TRBD1. V shed 4 bases and J 7 bases; nucleotides not matched to a gene: 5. Germline CDR1 is SGHNT and CDR2 is YYREEE (reference sequence). The CDR3 is made up of 14 amino acids. DNA for the CDR3: TGTGCCAGCAGCAGGGACAGGGGAAAGCAGCCCCAGCATTTT. Protein sequence: CASSRDRGKQPQHF. Together with reference TRBV5-4 and TRBJ1-5, the CDR3 gives the full variable domain: ETGVTQSPTHLIKTRGQQVTLRCSSQSGHNTVSWYQQALGQGPQFIFQYYREEENGRGNFPPRFSGLQFPNYSSELNVNALELDDSALYLCASSRDRGKQPQHFGDGTRLSIL.

This clone was found once. The genes are TRBV5-1 and TRBJ1-4; 10 bases fit TRBD1. J was trimmed by 8 bases and V by 3 bases; bases with no gene match: 7. This CDR3 is built from 15 residues. CDR1 is SGHRS, CDR2 YFSETQ, per germline. The CDR3 nucleotides read TGCGCCAGCAGCTCGGGACAGGGGAATGTAGAAAAACTGTTTTTT. Translation: CASSSGQGNVEKLFF.

Only a few counts were recorded for this clone. V and J are TRBV28 and TRBJ2-5, with D tentatively TRBD2 (7 bases). The assigned J gene may be wrong: the sequence end matches TRBJ2-7 better. The CDR3 loop spans 14 amino acids. Germline loops: CDR1 MDHEN, CDR2 SYDVKM. CDR3 sequence reads: CASSRAGARYEQYF. The CDR3 DNA sequence: TGTGCCAGTTCTAGGGCGGGGGCGCGATACGAGCAGTACTTC.

The V and J genes are TRBV28 and TRBJ1-2, with D possibly matching TRBD1 (5 bases). The CDR3 is 15 residues long. V was trimmed by 6 bases and J by 8 bases, leaving 22 bases between them. CDR1 and CDR2 from the germline V gene are MDHEN and SYDVKM. CDR3 amino acids: CASRQPSKQGGGYTF. CDR3 DNA: TGTGCCAGCAGGCAACCCTCCAAGCAGGGTGGCGGCTACACCTTC.

The CDR3 DNA sequence: TGTGCCAGCAGTGAACAGGGTTTTTTCCAGCCCCAGCATTTT. The encoded protein is CASSEQGFFQPQHF. The chain is built from TRBV2 and TRBJ1-5; D may be TRBD1 (5 bases). The CDR3 length is 14 residues. V was cut by 2 bases and J by 7 bases, with 12 bases left in between. Germline CDR1 and CDR2: SNHLY and FYNNEI.

The chain recombines TRBV30 with TRBJ2-5, with TRBD2 as a possible D gene (7 bases). Germline V gene sequence: CDR1 GTSNPN, CDR2 SVGIG (reference sequence). V gave up 4 bases and J gave up 4 bases, with 19 bases separating them. The CDR3 is 15 residues long. CDR3 residues: CAWTGAGVGGETQYF. In nucleotides, the CDR3 is TGTGCCTGGACCGGGGCGGGAGTAGGGGGAGAGACCCAGTACTTC.

CDR3 DNA sequence: TGTGCCAGCAGCGTAGGGGACACCAATGAAAAACTGTTTTTT. This translates into CASSVGDTNEKLFF. V is TRBV9 and J is TRBJ1-4; maybe TRBD1 (6 bases). CDR3 length: 14 residues. V was cut by 0 bases and J by 5 bases, with 8 bases left in between. Germline V gives CDR1 SGDLS, CDR2 YYNGEE.

The V call is TRBV4-1, the J call TRBJ1-2, with 12 bases fitting TRBD1. In germline, CDR1 is MGHRA, CDR2 YSYEKL. The J segment lost 1 base and the V segment lost 6 bases, leaving 18 bases of the junction unmatched. This CDR3 has 20 residues. CDR3 loop: CASRATKGTGGKVNNYGYTF. The CDR3, as DNA: TGCGCCAGCAGGGCAACAAAGGGGACAGGGGGCAAGGTGAATAACTATGGCTACACCTTC.

V gene TRBV19 combines with J gene TRBJ2-2; D gene uncertain. Trimming cost V 6 bases and J 3 bases, with 20 bases left between them. The CDR3 totals 17 residues. Germline-derived CDR1 and CDR2 are LNHDA and SQIVND (reference sequence). Written as DNA, the CDR3 is TGTGCCAGTAGGAGGTTAAGTGAGGAGCCGTACACCGGGGAGCTGTTTTTT. This codes for CASRRLSEEPYTGELFF.

V usage is TRBV5-1 and J usage is TRBJ1-2; 11 nucleotides match TRBD1. Trimming removed 6 bases from V and 1 base from J; junction bases left unmatched: 2. Germline lookup yields CDR1 SGHRS and CDR2 YFSETQ. The CDR3 sequence is 14 residues long. This CDR3 is CASTGTGGNYGYTF. The CDR3 bases are TGCGCCAGCACGGGGACAGGGGGTAACTATGGCTACACCTTC.

V and J are TRBV10-1 and TRBJ2-7, with a possible D match to TRBD1 (5 bases). Germline V gene lookup returns CDR1 WNHNN and CDR2 SYGVQD (reference sequence). This CDR3 is 12 amino acids long. Trimming took off 2 bases at V and 7 bases at J, with 9 bases between the two ends. Written as DNA, the CDR3 is TGCGCCAGCAGTGAGACAGGCCGGGAGCAGTACTTC. Translated: CASSETGREQYF.